This T cell receptor beta chain was sequenced in a study of blood T cells in healthy people across ages. Study-wide findings and caveats: Strong correlation was found linking TCR beta diversity to naive T cell percentage. The recorded TCR beta diversity per million T cells decreased in a roughly linear manner with age.

Extraction of total RNA produced a minimum of 5.5 micrograms from each sample. CDR3 length equals 12 residues. V lost 8 bases to trimming and J lost 2 bases, with 9 bases between them. Germline loops: CDR1 MNHNY, CDR2 SVGAGI (reference sequence). Worth noting for this clonotype: Its target is not known.

Next came a second PCR, run for about 7 to 12 cycles, which used a sample-barcoded 5' primer along with a J-beta primer mix. TCRdb called the 5' RACE reads again in MiXCR, with one record for every CDR3 protein. This sample yields approximately 800,000 distinct CDR3 sequences, of which roughly 25% are seen a single time; under 4.5% belongs to the top ten. These records were also assigned to another study, of T cells of mothers and their children.

This sequence joins TRBV6-6 and TRBJ2-5; D is possibly TRBD2 (5 bases). The sequence came from a boy younger than 18 in good health. The sequenced sample consisted of blood. CDR3 in DNA: TGTGCCAGCGGGCCGGGGCAAGAGACCCAGTACTTC. It yields the protein CASGPGQETQYF.